This entry concerns a single TCR beta chain. Using immunoSEQ multiplex PCR, the repertoire was profiled, and TCRdb retains in-frame clones only, with some absent. In the table there are 150,000 or so clones, over 75% of which are singletons. The data originate from a study of blood T cell repertoires in COVID-19. Background on the study: Some COVID-19 samples were acute and others convalescent; all came from the United States, Italy and Spain. In each case, the material was cDNA or gDNA derived from T cells, B-cell-depleted T cells, or PBMCs.

V was pared by 3 bases and J by 3 bases, with 7 bases of the junction left unmatched. CDR1 is SGHAT and CDR2 is FQNNGV in the germline V gene. The CDR3 runs to 17 residues. The source material was peripheral blood. This TCR derives from a woman aged 40 to 50 with acute or convalescent COVID-19. V gene TRBV11-2 combines with J gene TRBJ2-6, with TRBD1 matching over 8 bases. This CDR3 is CASSFQGAIFGANVLTF. The CDR3 DNA is TGTGCCAGCAGCTTCCAGGGGGCGATATTTGGGGCCAACGTCCTGACTTTC.